The 18 T cell receptor beta chains given below trace back to one sample, sequenced in a study of blood T cell repertoires in COVID-19. Sequencing used immunoSEQ multiplex PCR; TCRdb keeps in-frame clones, though not all of them. Of 95,000 to 110,000 clones in the sample, 88% were seen once. What was sequenced was peripheral blood. The receptors stem from a man aged 50 to 60 with active or convalescent COVID-19.

The rearrangement joins TRBV2 to TRBJ2-5; the match to TRBD1 covers 12 bases. Germline loops: CDR1 SNHLY, CDR2 FYNNEI. CDR3 length: 15 residues. V lost 4 bases and J lost 5; bases outside the gene matches: 5. The CDR3 coding sequence is TGTGCCAGCAGTGGGGACAGGGGGCGCGATGAGACCCAGTACTTC. This codes for CASSGDRGRDETQYF.

This chain connects TRBV6-5 to TRBJ1-5; 7 positions agree with TRBD1. Looked up from germline, CDR1 is MNHEY and CDR2 is SVGAGI. V trimming: 6 bases; J trimming: 2 bases; junction bases outside the gene matches: 7. This CDR3 contains 15 residues. CDR3 protein: CASSPEGAGNQPQHF. CDR3 sequence (DNA): TGTGCCAGCAGCCCCGAGGGGGCAGGCAATCAGCCCCAGCATTTT.

This chain joins TRBV9 and TRBJ2-7, with 13 bases fitting TRBD2. The CDR3 runs 18 residues. Trimming removed 3 bases from V and 4 bases from J; junction bases left unmatched: 13. The germline gives CDR1 SGDLS, CDR2 YYNGEE. CDR3 in DNA: TGTGCCAGCAGCGGCGGGATGGGGACTAGCGGGAAGGGGTACGAGCAGTACTTC. This translates into CASSGGMGTSGKGYEQYF.

The V gene is TRBV28, the J gene TRBJ1-5; 7 nucleotides agree with TRBD1. Looked up from germline, CDR1 is MDHEN and CDR2 is SYDVKM. The CDR3 has 19 residues. J lost 0 bases, V lost 5 bases, and 16 bases had no gene match. For the CDR3, the DNA is TGTGCCAGCAGTGAGCCGGCAGGGGGAGTACCTTATAGCAATCAGCCCCAGCATTTT. Encoded protein: CASSEPAGGVPYSNQPQHF.

This chain joins TRBV2 and TRBJ1-1; D is unresolved. With 7 bases removed from V and 7 bases from J, the gap between germline ends came to 22 bases. CDR3 size: 15 residues. The germline CDR1 and CDR2 sequences are SNHLY and FYNNEI. The CDR3 sequence is CASNLFGQAGREAFF. CDR3 coding DNA: TGTGCCAGCAACCTTTTTGGGCAAGCTGGGCGTGAAGCTTTCTTT.

Only a few counts were recorded for this clone. V and J are TRBV7-9 and TRBJ2-1; D might be TRBD1 (6 bases). Germline-derived CDR1 and CDR2 are SEHNR and FQNEAQ (reference sequence). The CDR3 loop spans 16 amino acids. V lost 6 bases and J lost 0, with 15 bases in between. The CDR3 DNA reads TGTGCCAGCAGGCCCGCTACAGGGAGCTCCTACAATGAGCAGTTCTTC. Its protein is CASRPATGSSYNEQFF.

The chain is built from TRBV7-2 and TRBJ2-1, with 7 bases lining up with TRBD2. V shed 0 bases and J 4 bases; nucleotides not matched to a gene: 3. Germline-derived CDR1 and CDR2 are SGHTA and FQGNSA. The CDR3 sequence is 15 residues long. CDR3 nucleotide sequence: TGTGCCAGCAGCTTAGCTAGCGGGCCATACAATGAGCAGTTCTTC. It encodes CASSLASGPYNEQFF.

This chain links TRBV7-9 with TRBJ1-3, with D maybe TRBD1 (6 bases). Germline loops: CDR1 SEHNR, CDR2 FQNEAQ (reference sequence). V lost 5 bases and J 6 bases, leaving 14 bases between the germline ends. The CDR3 has 14 residues. CDR3 sequence: CASSIRGQENTIYF. The CDR3 nucleotides read TGTGCCAGCAGCATCAGGGGTCAGGAAAACACCATATATTTT.

This clone was observed a handful of times. The chain carries TRBV18 and TRBJ2-2; a possible D gene is TRBD2 (6 bases). Germline CDR1 KGHSH, CDR2 LQKENI. There are 16 residues in the CDR3. The V end was cut by 0 bases, the J end by 7 bases, with 15 bases between. CDR3 DNA sequence: TGTGCCAGCTCACCACCGGTGTCGGGAGTTGGCGGGGAGCTGTTTTTT. This sequence encodes CASSPPVSGVGGELFF. The entire variable domain, with the rest obtained from reference TRBV18 and TRBJ2-2, is as follows: NAGVMQNPRHLVRRRGQEARLRCSPMKGHSHVYWYRQLPEEGLKFMVYLQKENIIDESGMPKERFSAEFPKEGPSILRIQQVVRGDSAAYFCASSPPVSGVGGELFFGEGSRLTVL.

This clone was seen only once. The J gene is TRBJ2-3, the V gene TRBV7-2; D might be TRBD1 (5 bases). The V end lost 4 bases, the J end lost 7 bases, and 6 bases lay between the germline ends. Germline assignment: CDR1 SGHTA and CDR2 FQGNSA. This CDR3 contains 11 residues. The CDR3 region is CASSYRHTQYF. Written as DNA, the CDR3 is TGTGCCAGCAGCTACAGGCATACGCAGTATTTT.

The CDR3 protein is CASSPSATYEQYF. In DNA, the CDR3 is TGTGCCAGCTCACCTAGCGCGACCTACGAGCAGTACTTC. The chain employs TRBV18 and TRBJ2-7; weak D call: TRBD2 (5 bases). The CDR3 is made up of 13 amino acids. Trimming stripped 3 bases from V and 2 bases from J, with 8 bases between. Germline values: CDR1 KGHSH, CDR2 LQKENI. Complete variable domain (other parts from reference TRBV18 and TRBJ2-7): NAGVMQNPRHLVRRRGQEARLRCSPMKGHSHVYWYRQLPEEGLKFMVYLQKENIIDESGMPKERFSAEFPKEGPSILRIQQVVRGDSAAYFCASSPSATYEQYFGPGTRLTVT.

The gene calls are TRBV5-4 and TRBJ2-1; D is perhaps TRBD2 (5 bases). Between the trimmed V and J ends, which lost 3 bases and 5 bases, there was a span of 15 bases. The CDR3 spans 15 residues. The germline V gene has CDR1 SGHNT and CDR2 YYREEE (reference sequence). CDR3 coding DNA: TGTGCCAGCAGCTGGGGTGGGATGCGGGACAATGAGCAGTTCTTC. It specifies CASSWGGMRDNEQFF.

This clone was detected only a few times. V usage is TRBV6-6 and J usage is TRBJ2-7, with 15 bases aligning to TRBD2. The length of the CDR3 is 20 residues. Germline CDR1 MNHNY, CDR2 SVGAGI (reference sequence). Unmatched junction bases numbered 23, after V lost 6 bases and J lost 8 bases. CDR3 sequence reads: CASSIHVRGLAGGRGLKQYF. CDR3 DNA: TGTGCCAGCAGCATACATGTTCGAGGACTAGCGGGAGGGCGGGGCTTGAAGCAGTACTTC.

The chain has TRBV4-2 and TRBJ2-3; TRBD2 aligns across 11 bases. The CDR3 consists of 16 residues. The germline CDR1 and CDR2 sequences are LGHNA and YNFKEQ. Germline trimming cut 2 bases from V and 3 bases from J; bases unmatched to any gene: 4. CDR3 nucleotide sequence: TGTGCCAGCAGCCAACTAGCGGGAGGTGTTACAGATACGCAGTATTTT. Translated: CASSQLAGGVTDTQYF.

The chain recombines TRBV5-1 with TRBJ1-2, with D uncertain. Trimming stripped 2 bases from V and 5 bases from J, with 19 bases between. Germline values: CDR1 SGHRS, CDR2 YFSETQ. The CDR3 sequence is 16 residues long. In nucleotides, the CDR3 is TGCGCCAGCAGCTTAGACCAGGAGGTTTCCCCTTATGGCTACACCTTC. This codes for CASSLDQEVSPYGYTF.

CDR3: CAISEMTGGRNTEAFF. In nucleotides, the CDR3 is TGTGCCATCAGTGAAATGACAGGGGGCCGGAACACTGAAGCTTTCTTT. The V gene is TRBV10-3, the J gene TRBJ1-1; 10 nucleotides agree with TRBD1. The germline CDR1 and CDR2 sequences are ENHRY and SYGVKD. V shed 3 bases, J shed 1 base, and the junction held 5 bases outside the gene matches. This CDR3 contains 16 residues.

The chain uses TRBV2 and TRBJ2-3, with D possibly TRBD2 on 6 matching bases. There are 17 residues in the CDR3. Germline CDR1 SNHLY, CDR2 FYNNEI. The V and J ends lost 2 bases and 6 bases respectively, with 21 bases between them. CDR3 amino acids: CASSESPGGRGYDTQYF. The DNA for the CDR3 is TGTGCCAGCAGTGAAAGTCCCGGGGGTCGGGGTTATGATACGCAGTATTTT.

The chain recombines TRBV20-1 with TRBJ1-2; TRBD1 aligns across 12 bases. CDR1 DFQATT and CDR2 SNEGSKA come from the germline V gene (reference sequence). With 3 bases clipped from V and 4 bases from J, the junction kept 12 bases outside the gene matches. CDR3 size: 17 residues. The chain's CDR3 is CSASSPGTGGFLYGYTF. The DNA of the CDR3 is TGCAGTGCTAGTAGCCCCGGGACAGGGGGCTTCCTCTATGGCTACACCTTC.